This T cell receptor (beta chain) was sequenced in a study of T cell responses to AZD1222 COVID-19 vaccine. The table came from immunoSEQ multiplex PCR; TCRdb's copy has only in-frame clones and leaves some out. The table has 150,000 to 200,000 clones, 70% to 90% seen once. The receptor's source is an adult in good health. Source: peripheral blood, taken on day 0 of AZD1222 vaccination.

CDR3 in DNA: TGTGCCAGCAGACGCGTGGCGGGATCGCCCCAGCATTTT. This sequence encodes CASRRVAGSPQHF. The V gene is TRBV27, the J gene TRBJ1-5; D unresolved. The germline V and J ends were trimmed by 6 bases and 9 bases, with 15 bases remaining between them. CDR1 is MNHEY, CDR2 SMNVEV, per germline (reference sequence). The CDR3 consists of 13 residues.